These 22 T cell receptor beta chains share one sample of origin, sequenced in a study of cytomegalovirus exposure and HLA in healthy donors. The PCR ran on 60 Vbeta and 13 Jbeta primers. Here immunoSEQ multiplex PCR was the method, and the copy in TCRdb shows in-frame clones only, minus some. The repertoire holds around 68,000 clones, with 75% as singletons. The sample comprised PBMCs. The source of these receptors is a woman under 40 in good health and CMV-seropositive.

In DNA form, the CDR3 reads TGTGCCAGCAGAAACCGGGACAGCCCCTACGAGCAGTACTTC. This sequence encodes CASRNRDSPYEQYF. This rearrangement joins TRBV11-3 to TRBJ2-7; 7 nucleotides align to TRBD1. Germline CDR1 reads SGHNT; CDR2 reads YENEEA. V lost 6 bases, J lost 2 bases, and 7 bases stayed unmatched. The CDR3 is made up of 14 amino acids.

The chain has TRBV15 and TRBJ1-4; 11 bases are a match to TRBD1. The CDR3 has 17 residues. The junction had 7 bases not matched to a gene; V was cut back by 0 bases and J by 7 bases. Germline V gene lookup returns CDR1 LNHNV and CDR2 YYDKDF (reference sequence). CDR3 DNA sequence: TGTGCCACCAGCAGAGATTCTACCGGGACAGGGGGTGAAAAACTGTTTTTT. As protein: CATSRDSTGTGGEKLFF.

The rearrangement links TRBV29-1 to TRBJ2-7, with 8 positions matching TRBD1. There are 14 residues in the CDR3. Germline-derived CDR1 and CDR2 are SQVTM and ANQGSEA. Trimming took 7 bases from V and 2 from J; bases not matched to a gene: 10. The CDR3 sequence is CSGGGTGQPYEQYF. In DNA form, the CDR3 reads TGCAGCGGTGGGGGGACAGGCCAACCCTACGAGCAGTACTTC.

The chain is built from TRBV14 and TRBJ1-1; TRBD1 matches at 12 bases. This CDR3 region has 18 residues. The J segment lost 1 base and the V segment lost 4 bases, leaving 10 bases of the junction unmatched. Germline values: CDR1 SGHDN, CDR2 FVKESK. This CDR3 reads CASSRVRGQGAKNTEAFF. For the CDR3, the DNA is TGTGCCAGCAGCCGAGTAAGGGGACAGGGGGCGAAGAACACTGAAGCTTTCTTT.

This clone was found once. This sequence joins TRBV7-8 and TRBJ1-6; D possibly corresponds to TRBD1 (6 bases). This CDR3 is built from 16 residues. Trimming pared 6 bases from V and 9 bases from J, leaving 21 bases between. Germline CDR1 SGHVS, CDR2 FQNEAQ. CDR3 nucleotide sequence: TGTGCCAGCAGGACAACAGGGCTCAGATCCCGTTCACCCCTCCACTTT. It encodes CASRTTGLRSRSPLHF. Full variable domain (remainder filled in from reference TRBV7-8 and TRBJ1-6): GAGVSQSPRYKVAKRGQDVALRCDPISGHVSLFWYQQALGQGPEFLTYFQNEAQLDKSGLPSDRFFAERPEGSVSTLKIQRTQQEDSAVYLCASRTTGLRSRSPLHFGNGTRLTVT.

The CDR3 DNA reads TGTGCCAGCAGCACAAAGAATTATGGCTACACCTTC. As protein: CASSTKNYGYTF. The chain links TRBV7-2 to TRBJ1-2; no reliable D call. Between the trimmed V and J ends, which lost 5 bases and 5 bases, there was a span of 9 bases. The CDR3 sequence is 12 residues long. In germline, CDR1 is SGHTA, CDR2 FQGNSA.

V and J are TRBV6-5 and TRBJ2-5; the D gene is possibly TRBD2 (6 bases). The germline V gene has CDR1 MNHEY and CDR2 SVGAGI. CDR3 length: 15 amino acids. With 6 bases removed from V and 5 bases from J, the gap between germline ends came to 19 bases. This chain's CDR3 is CASSPRLVGEETQYF. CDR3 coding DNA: TGTGCCAGCAGCCCACGACTAGTTGGTGAGGAGACCCAGTACTTC.

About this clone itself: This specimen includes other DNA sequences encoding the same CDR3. This CDR3 is CASSPGQGPGNTIYF. The CDR3 region has the DNA TGTGCCAGCAGCCCAGGACAGGGCCCCGGAAACACCATATATTTT. This chain joins TRBV11-3 and TRBJ1-3, with 8 bases lining up with TRBD1. The CDR3 loop spans 15 amino acids. Trimming removed 5 bases from V and 4 bases from J; junction bases left unmatched: 7. Per germline, CDR1 SGHNT and CDR2 YENEEA.

This CDR3 is CASSPQGAPNEKLFF. As DNA, the CDR3 is TGCGCCAGCAGCCCGCAGGGGGCTCCTAATGAAAAACTGTTTTTT. The chain recombines TRBV4-3 with TRBJ1-4; 8 nucleotides match TRBD1. The CDR3 length is 15 residues. V gave up 4 bases and J gave up 3 bases; unmatched junction bases: 4. From germline, CDR1 is LGHNA and CDR2 YSLEER.

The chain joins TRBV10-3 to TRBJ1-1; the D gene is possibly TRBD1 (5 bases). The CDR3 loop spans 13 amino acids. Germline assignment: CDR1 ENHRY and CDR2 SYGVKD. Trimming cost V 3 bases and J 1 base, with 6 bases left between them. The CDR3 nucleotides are TGTGCCATCAGTGACAGGGAGAACACTGAAGCTTTCTTT. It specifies CAISDRENTEAFF.

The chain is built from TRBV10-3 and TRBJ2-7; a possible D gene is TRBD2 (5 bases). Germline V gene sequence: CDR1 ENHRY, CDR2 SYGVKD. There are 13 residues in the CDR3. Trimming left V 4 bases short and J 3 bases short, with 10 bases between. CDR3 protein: CAISVPGIYEQYF. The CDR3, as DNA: TGTGCCATCAGTGTGCCGGGAATCTACGAGCAGTACTTC.

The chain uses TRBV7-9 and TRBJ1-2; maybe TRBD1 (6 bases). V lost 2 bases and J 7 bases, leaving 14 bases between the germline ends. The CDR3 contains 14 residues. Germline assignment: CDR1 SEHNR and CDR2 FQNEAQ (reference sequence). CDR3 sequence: CASSLSQGYRGYTF. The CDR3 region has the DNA TGTGCCAGCAGCTTATCCCAGGGGTATCGTGGCTACACCTTC. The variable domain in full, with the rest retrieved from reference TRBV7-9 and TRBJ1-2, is DTGVSQNPRHKITKRGQNVTFRCDPISEHNRLYWYRQTLGQGPEFLTYFQNEAQLEKSRLLSDRFSAERPKGSFSTLEIQRTEQGDSAMYLCASSLSQGYRGYTFGSGTRLTVV.

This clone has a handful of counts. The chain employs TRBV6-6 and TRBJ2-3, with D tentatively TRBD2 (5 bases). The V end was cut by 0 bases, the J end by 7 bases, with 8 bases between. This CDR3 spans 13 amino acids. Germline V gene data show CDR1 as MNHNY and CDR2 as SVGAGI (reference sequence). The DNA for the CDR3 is TGTGCCAGCAGTTACTCGGGAGAAAATACGCAGTATTTT. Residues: CASSYSGENTQYF.

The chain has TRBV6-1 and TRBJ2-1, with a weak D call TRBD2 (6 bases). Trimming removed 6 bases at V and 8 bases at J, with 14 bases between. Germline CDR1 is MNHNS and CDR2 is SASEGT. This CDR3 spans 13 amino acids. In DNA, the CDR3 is TGTGCCAGCAGCCAACTCCGGGAGTATGAGCAGTTCTTC. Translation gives CASSQLREYEQFF.

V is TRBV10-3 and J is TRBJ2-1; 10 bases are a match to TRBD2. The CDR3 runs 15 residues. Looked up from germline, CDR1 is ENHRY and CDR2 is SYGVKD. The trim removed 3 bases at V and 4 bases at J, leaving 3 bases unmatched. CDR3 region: CAISETSGAYNEQFF. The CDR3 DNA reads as TGTGCCATCAGTGAAACTAGCGGGGCGTACAATGAGCAGTTCTTC.

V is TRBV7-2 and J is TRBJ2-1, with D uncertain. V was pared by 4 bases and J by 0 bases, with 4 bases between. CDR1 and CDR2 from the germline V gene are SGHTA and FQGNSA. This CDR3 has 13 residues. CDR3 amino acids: CASSSYSYNEQFF. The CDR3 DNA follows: TGTGCCAGCAGCTCCTACTCCTACAATGAGCAGTTCTTC.

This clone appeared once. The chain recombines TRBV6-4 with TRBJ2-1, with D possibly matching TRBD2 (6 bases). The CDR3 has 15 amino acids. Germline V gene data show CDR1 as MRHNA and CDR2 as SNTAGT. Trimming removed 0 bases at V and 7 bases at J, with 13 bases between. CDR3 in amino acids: CASSDSTGDSNEQFF. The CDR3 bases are TGTGCCAGCAGTGACTCGACGGGAGATTCAAATGAGCAGTTCTTC.

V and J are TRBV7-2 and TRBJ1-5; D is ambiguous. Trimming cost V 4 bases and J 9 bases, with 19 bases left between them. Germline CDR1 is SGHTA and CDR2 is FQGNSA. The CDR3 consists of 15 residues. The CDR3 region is CASSSNGGQGWPQHF. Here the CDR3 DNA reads TGTGCCAGCAGCTCCAACGGTGGGCAAGGTTGGCCCCAGCATTTT.

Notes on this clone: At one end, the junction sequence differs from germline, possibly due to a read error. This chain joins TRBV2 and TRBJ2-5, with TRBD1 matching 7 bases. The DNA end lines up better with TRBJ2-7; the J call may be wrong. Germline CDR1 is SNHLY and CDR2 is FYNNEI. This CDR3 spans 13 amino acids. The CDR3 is CASRETGPSEQYF. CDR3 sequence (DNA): TGTGCCAGCCGTGAGACAGGGCCATCCGAGCAGTACTTC.

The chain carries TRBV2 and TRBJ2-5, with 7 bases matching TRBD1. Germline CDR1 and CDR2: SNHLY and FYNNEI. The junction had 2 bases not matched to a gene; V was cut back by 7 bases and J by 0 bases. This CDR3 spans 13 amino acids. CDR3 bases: TGTGCCAGCAAGGGACAGTACCAAGAGACCCAGTACTTC. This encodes CASKGQYQETQYF.

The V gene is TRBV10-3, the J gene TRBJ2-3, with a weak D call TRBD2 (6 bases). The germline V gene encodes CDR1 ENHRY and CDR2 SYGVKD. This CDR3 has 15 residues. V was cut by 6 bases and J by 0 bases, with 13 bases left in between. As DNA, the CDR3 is TGTGCCATCAGCCTTCGTGGGGGGAGCACAGATACGCAGTATTTT. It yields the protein CAISLRGGSTDTQYF.

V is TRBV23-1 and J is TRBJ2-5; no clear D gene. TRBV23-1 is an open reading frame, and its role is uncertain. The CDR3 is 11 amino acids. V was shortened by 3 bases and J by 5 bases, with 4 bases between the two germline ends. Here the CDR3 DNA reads TGCGCCAGCAGTCACAGGGAGACCCAGTACTTC. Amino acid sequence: CASSHRETQYF.